Reported below is one TCR beta chain. The target antigen is unknown. This sample was included in a study of B cell selection in AIRE deficiency. The length of the CDR3 is 15 residues. Germline assignment: CDR1 MNHNY and CDR2 SVGAGI (reference sequence). Trimming left V 2 bases short and J 0 bases short, with 8 bases between. Some clones are missing from TCRdb's copy, which holds only in-frame ones; the method was immunoSEQ multiplex PCR. The table records about 23,000 clones, 97% of them present only once. Study-wide results and caveats: Shared Treg sequences were biased toward short CDR3s with few non-templated nucleotide insertions. Of more than 3,000 shared Treg TCRbeta sequences, 30% to 35% were healthy-only, approximately 10% patient-only. With only TCRbeta sequenced, 35% to 45% of shared healthy Treg sequences overlapped Tconv. AIRE-deficient Tconv and Treg repertoires matched healthy donors in TCRBV, CDR3 length, diversity.

Sorting defined conventional CD4 T cells as CD4+CD127+. The chain uses TRBV6-6 and TRBJ2-4; D call uncertain. This sequence was found in a human donor with AIRE deficiency. Specimen: conventional CD4+ T cells sorted from PBMCs. CDR3 sequence (DNA): TGTGCCAGCAGTTACACGCAGAAAGCCAAAAACATTCAGTACTTC. Its protein is CASSYTQKAKNIQYF.